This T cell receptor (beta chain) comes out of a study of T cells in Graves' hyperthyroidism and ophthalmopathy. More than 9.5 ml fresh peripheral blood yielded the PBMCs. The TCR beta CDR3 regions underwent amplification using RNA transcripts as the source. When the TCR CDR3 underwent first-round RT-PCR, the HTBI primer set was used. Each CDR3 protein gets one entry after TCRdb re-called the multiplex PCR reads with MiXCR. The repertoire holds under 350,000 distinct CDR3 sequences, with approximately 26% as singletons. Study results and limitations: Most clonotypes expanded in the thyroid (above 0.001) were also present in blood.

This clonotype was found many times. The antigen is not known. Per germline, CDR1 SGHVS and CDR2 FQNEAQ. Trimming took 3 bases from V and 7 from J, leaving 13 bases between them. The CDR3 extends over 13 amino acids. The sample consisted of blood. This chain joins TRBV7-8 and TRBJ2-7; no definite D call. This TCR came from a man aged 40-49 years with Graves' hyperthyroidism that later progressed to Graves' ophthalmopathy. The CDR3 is CASSLMPWTEQYF. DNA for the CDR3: TGTGCCAGCAGCTTGATGCCGTGGACGGAGCAGTACTTC.